The source of this T cell receptor (beta chain) is a study of PD-1 blockade in classical Hodgkin lymphoma. In the study overall: It was nivolumab at 3 mg/kg, given intravenously every 2 weeks, that patients received.

Sample time point: cycle 4 day 1 (C4D1), after about 6 weeks of nivolumab. Relapses following autologous stem cell transplantation were seen in all patients, with brentuximab vedotin exposure varying. Patients had relapsed/refractory classical Hodgkin lymphoma with complete response, partial response or progressive disease as best response. V was clipped by 3 bases and J by 5 bases, with 11 bases between them. This CDR3 contains 13 residues. Germline V gene sequence: CDR1 LNHDA, CDR2 SQIVND (reference sequence). Some clones are missing from TCRdb's copy, which holds only in-frame ones; the method was immunoSEQ multiplex PCR. The sample shows 40,000 to 45,000 clones, 60% to 80% of them seen only once. This clone was picked up a small number of times. As yet, its antigen is unknown. Study-wide results and caveats: CD8+ TCR diversity did not rise significantly by C4D1, unlike CD4+. TCR diversity at baseline was reported to be reduced in newly diagnosed patients relative to healthy donors.

The source of this sequence is a human donor with classical Hodgkin lymphoma. Sequencing was performed on peripheral blood mononuclear cells (PBMCs), taken before the fourth cycle of nivolumab. The chain uses TRBV19 and TRBJ2-7; D is unclear. CDR3 sequence: CASSMAEKNEQYF. CDR3 bases: TGTGCCAGTAGTATGGCAGAAAAAAACGAGCAGTACTTC.